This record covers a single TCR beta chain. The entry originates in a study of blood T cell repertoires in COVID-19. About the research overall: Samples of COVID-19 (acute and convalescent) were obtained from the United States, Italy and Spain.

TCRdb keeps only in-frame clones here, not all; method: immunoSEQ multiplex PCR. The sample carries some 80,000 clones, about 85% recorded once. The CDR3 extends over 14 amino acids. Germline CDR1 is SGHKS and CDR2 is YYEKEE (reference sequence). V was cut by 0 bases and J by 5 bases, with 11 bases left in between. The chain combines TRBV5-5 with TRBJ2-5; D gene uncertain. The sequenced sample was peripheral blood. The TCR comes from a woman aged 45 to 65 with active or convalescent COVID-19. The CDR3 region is CASSLELVTETQYF. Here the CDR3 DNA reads TGTGCCAGCAGCTTGGAACTCGTAACGGAGACCCAGTACTTC.